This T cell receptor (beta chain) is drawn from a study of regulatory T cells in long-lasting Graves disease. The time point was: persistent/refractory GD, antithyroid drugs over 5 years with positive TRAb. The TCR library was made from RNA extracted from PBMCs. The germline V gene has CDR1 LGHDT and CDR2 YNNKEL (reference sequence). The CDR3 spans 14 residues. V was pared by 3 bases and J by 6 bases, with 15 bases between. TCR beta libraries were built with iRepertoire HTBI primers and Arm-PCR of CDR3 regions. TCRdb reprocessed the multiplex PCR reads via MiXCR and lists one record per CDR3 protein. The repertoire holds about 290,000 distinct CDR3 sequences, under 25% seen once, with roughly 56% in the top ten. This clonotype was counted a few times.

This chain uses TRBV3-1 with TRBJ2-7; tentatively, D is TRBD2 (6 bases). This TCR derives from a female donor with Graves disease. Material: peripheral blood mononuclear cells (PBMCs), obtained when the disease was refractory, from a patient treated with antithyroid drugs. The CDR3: CASSQRRGVTEQYF. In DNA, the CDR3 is TGTGCCAGCAGCCAGCGGAGGGGAGTCACCGAGCAGTACTTC.